These 29 T cell receptor beta chains originate from one sample sequenced in a study of Graves' ophthalmopathy and Graves' hyperthyroidism. From RNA, the CDR3 regions of TCR beta chains were amplified and sequenced. First-round RT-PCR with HTBI primers preceded a second-round multiplex PCR. TCRdb analysed the multiplex PCR reads with MiXCR anew, one entry per CDR3 protein. The sample contains 200,000 to 250,000 distinct CDR3 sequences, roughly 21% of which appear only once. The material sequenced was peripheral blood. The receptors stem from a woman aged 50 to 60 with Graves' ophthalmopathy.

This rearrangement joins TRBV28 to TRBJ1-2, with 11 bases that match TRBD1. V lost 4 bases and J lost 7; bases outside the gene matches: 8. CDR3 size: 15 residues. Germline lookup yields CDR1 MDHEN and CDR2 SYDVKM. The CDR3 nucleotides read TGTGCCAGCAGTTCTGGTGGACAGGGGGCGCCTGGCTACACCTTC. It specifies CASSSGGQGAPGYTF.

This clonotype appeared many times. The rearrangement links TRBV7-2 to TRBJ1-5; unclear D gene. This CDR3 spans 14 amino acids. V lost 1 base and J lost 2, with 6 bases in between. Germline CDR1 and CDR2: SGHTA and FQGNSA. CDR3 nucleotides: TGTGCCAGCAGCTTAGTCGTGGGCAATCAGCCCCAGCATTTT. Translating gives CASSLVVGNQPQHF.

The rearrangement uses TRBV3-1 and TRBJ1-2, with D possibly TRBD1 on 5 matching bases. The CDR3 is 13 residues long. The germline V gene encodes CDR1 LGHDT and CDR2 YNNKEL (reference sequence). Deletions cut 3 bases from V and 6 bases from J, with 11 bases between. This chain's CDR3 is CASSHRVGDGYTF. In DNA, the CDR3 is TGTGCCAGCAGCCATAGGGTAGGGGATGGCTACACCTTC.

Only a few counts were recorded for this clonotype. The chain employs TRBV2 and TRBJ1-4; perhaps TRBD1 as D (5 bases). Looked up from germline, CDR1 is SNHLY and CDR2 is FYNNEI. Trimming took 2 bases from V and 10 from J, leaving 14 bases between them. The CDR3 extends over 14 amino acids. The CDR3: CASSENGAPGKLFF. In DNA, the CDR3 is TGTGCCAGCAGTGAAAACGGGGCTCCCGGAAAACTGTTTTTT.

The chain has TRBV5-6 and TRBJ2-4; weak D call: TRBD1 (6 bases). This CDR3 has 14 residues. The ends were cut back, 0 bases at V and 7 bases at J, with 11 bases in the middle. CDR1 and CDR2 from the germline V gene are SGHDT and YYEEEE. This chain's CDR3 is CASSLVGQGNIQYF. In DNA form, the CDR3 reads TGTGCCAGCAGCTTGGTGGGACAAGGGAACATTCAGTACTTC.

This clonotype appeared many times. The chain employs TRBV7-2 and TRBJ2-5; 9 bases agree with TRBD2. The CDR3 sequence is 16 residues long. Per the germline V gene, CDR1 is SGHTA and CDR2 is FQGNSA. Trimming removed 5 bases from V and 3 bases from J; junction bases left unmatched: 10. DNA for the CDR3: TGTGCCAGCAGCACCAGAGTGGCTAGCGGGAAAGAGACCCAGTACTTC. Its translation: CASSTRVASGKETQYF.

This clonotype was seen at least ten times. This sequence joins TRBV20-1 and TRBJ1-1; TRBD1 is a possible D gene (5 bases). Germline lookup yields CDR1 DFQATT and CDR2 SNEGSKA (reference sequence). The germline V and J ends were trimmed by 5 bases and 0 bases, with 13 bases remaining between them. The CDR3 is 14 residues long. For the CDR3, the DNA is TGCAGTGCTCCAGGGATAAACATGAACACTGAAGCTTTCTTT. Translated, it gives CSAPGINMNTEAFF.

This clonotype has a count of ten or more. The chain links TRBV14 to TRBJ1-1, with 9 bases that match TRBD1. Germline V gene lookup returns CDR1 SGHDN and CDR2 FVKESK. The CDR3 runs 15 residues. Unmatched junction bases numbered 5, after V lost 4 bases and J lost 2 bases. The CDR3, as DNA: TGTGCCAGCAGCCGGACGGGACAGGGAAACACTGAAGCTTTCTTT. The encoded protein is CASSRTGQGNTEAFF.

The chain combines TRBV15 with TRBJ1-5, with a tentative D call TRBD1 (5 bases). CDR1 is LNHNV and CDR2 is YYDKDF in the germline V gene (reference sequence). The CDR3 consists of 15 residues. The germline V and J ends were trimmed by 1 base and 9 bases, with 16 bases remaining between them. The CDR3 loop reads CATSRGGEGQGPQHF. CDR3 DNA: TGTGCCACCAGCAGAGGTGGGGAGGGCCAGGGGCCCCAGCATTTT.

This clonotype has at least ten counts. V usage is TRBV7-3 and J usage is TRBJ2-7; TRBD1 aligns across 7 bases. CDR1 and CDR2 (germline): SGHTA, FQGTGA. With 1 base clipped from V and 3 bases from J, the junction kept 12 bases outside the gene matches. The CDR3 runs to 17 residues. The CDR3 DNA follows: TGTGCCAGCAGCTTAAATGGACAGGACAGATTTTACTACGAGCAGTACTTC. Protein sequence: CASSLNGQDRFYYEQYF.

This clonotype was detected many times. The chain has TRBV19 and TRBJ2-2; D is unresolved. The germline V and J ends were trimmed by 5 bases and 3 bases, with 7 bases remaining between them. This CDR3 has 13 residues. The V gene's germline CDR1 is LNHDA and CDR2 SQIVND (reference sequence). In DNA form, the CDR3 reads TGTGCCAGTAGTGACCGGGACACCGGGGAGCTGTTTTTT. Protein: CASSDRDTGELFF.

This clonotype was observed at least ten times. This chain links TRBV29-1 with TRBJ2-2; no clear D. V lost 7 bases, J lost 2 bases, and 8 bases lay in between. The CDR3 is made up of 12 amino acids. The V gene's germline CDR1 is SQVTM and CDR2 ANQGSEA. CDR3 bases: TGCAGCGGTACGCGAAACACCGGGGAGCTGTTTTTT. It is translated as CSGTRNTGELFF.

V is TRBV28 and J is TRBJ2-5; possibly TRBD1 for D (6 bases). The CDR3 has 13 amino acids. Per germline, CDR1 MDHEN and CDR2 SYDVKM. V gave up 10 bases and J gave up 7 bases, with 19 bases separating them. CDR3: CATGQLPRSTQYF. The CDR3 DNA follows: TGTGCCACCGGACAGCTCCCAAGATCGACCCAGTACTTC.

There are many counts of this clonotype. The genes are TRBV30 and TRBJ1-6; unclear D gene. Trimming cost V 1 base and J 7 bases, with 5 bases left between them. CDR3 length: 12 residues. Germline lookup yields CDR1 GTSNPN and CDR2 SVGIG (reference sequence). This chain's CDR3 is CAWSANNSPLHF. The CDR3 region has the DNA TGTGCCTGGAGTGCTAACAATTCACCCCTCCACTTT. Looking up the rest from reference TRBV30 and TRBJ1-6 gives the full variable domain: SQTIHQWPATLVQPVGSPLSLECTVEGTSNPNLYWYRQAAGRGLQLLFYSVGIGQISSEVPQNLSASRPQDRQFILSSKKLLLSDSGFYLCAWSANNSPLHFGNGTRLTVT.

The CDR3 region has the DNA TGTGCCAGCAGTTTCGGGACAGGGGTGTCGGAGCAGTTCTTC. Translating it yields CASSFGTGVSEQFF. This rearrangement joins TRBV12-3 or TRBV12-4 to TRBJ2-1; TRBD1 matches at 10 bases. The CDR3 has 14 amino acids. V shed 3 bases, J shed 10 bases, and the junction held 6 bases outside the gene matches.

Concerning this clonotype: One end of the junction is discordant with germline, which a read error may explain. This chain connects TRBV20-1 to TRBJ2-5; D is unclear. Per the germline V gene, CDR1 is DFQATT and CDR2 is SNEGSKA (reference sequence). CDR3 length: 15 residues. DNA of the CDR3: TGCAGTGCACAAGATGGTCGGGCACAACAAGAGACACAGTACTTC. It is translated as CSAQDGRAQQETQYF.

This rearrangement joins TRBV6-5 to TRBJ2-7, with D unresolved. From germline, CDR1 is MNHEY and CDR2 SVGAGI. The length of the CDR3 is 13 residues. V lost 2 bases and J lost 2, with 7 bases in between. The DNA for the CDR3 is TGTGCCAGCAGTTACAGGGTGGCCTACGAGCAGTACTTC. Translated, it gives CASSYRVAYEQYF.

Only one count was recorded for this clonotype. At one of its ends the junction is not consistent with the germline gene, which may arise from a read error. The chain recombines TRBV6-1 with TRBJ1-1, with D uncertain. Germline values: CDR1 MNHNS, CDR2 SASEGT. The CDR3 is made up of 13 amino acids. For the CDR3, the DNA is TGTGCCAGCGGTGAAAGCATGAACACTGAAGCTTTCTTT. Amino acids: CASGESMNTEAFF.

This clonotype was seen at least ten times. CDR3 bases: TGCAGTGCTAGAGAATCCGGGACTAGCGGGACTAAGTCCTACGAGCAGTACTTC. Translating gives CSARESGTSGTKSYEQYF. The rearrangement uses TRBV20-1 and TRBJ2-7; 13 nucleotides match TRBD2. V was clipped by 0 bases and J by 1 base; unmatched bases: 9. CDR1 and CDR2 from the germline V gene are DFQATT and SNEGSKA (reference sequence). CDR3 length: 18 amino acids.

There are many counts of this clonotype. The chain links TRBV5-1 to TRBJ2-7; no reliable D call. Germline loops: CDR1 SGHRS, CDR2 YFSETQ. The CDR3 loop spans 11 amino acids. With 5 bases removed from V and 12 bases from J, the gap between germline ends came to 15 bases. CDR3 bases: TGCGCCAGCAGGGATGCAGGATTCGGGTACTTC. This codes for CASRDAGFGYF.

This clonotype was counted many times. The conserved closing phenylalanine or tryptophan is absent in this CDR3, likely reflecting a read error. This chain links TRBV24-1 with TRBJ2-5; 10 bases are a match to TRBD2. The germline V gene has CDR1 KGHDR and CDR2 SFDVKD. This CDR3 spans 17 amino acids. With V trimmed by 2 bases and J by 5 bases, 10 bases remained unmatched. The DNA for the CDR3 is TGTGCCACCAGTGATTCCCGGACTAGCGGAGGTGGGGAGACCCAGTACTCC. It is translated as CATSDSRTSGGGETQYS.

This clonotype was seen repeatedly, ten times or more. The rearrangement uses TRBV12-3 or TRBV12-4 and TRBJ2-7; possibly TRBD2 for D (7 bases). The CDR3 has 15 amino acids. V lost 6 bases and J 0 bases, leaving 15 bases between the germline ends. The CDR3 protein is CASRQGGLSSYEQYF. DNA of the CDR3: TGTGCCAGCAGACAGGGAGGGCTCAGCTCCTACGAGCAGTACTTC.

Turning to this clonotype: The CDR3 does not close with the conserved phenylalanine or tryptophan, likely indicating a read error. No DNA is shown, since the ends of the CDR3 on it are uncertain; the CDR3 is the one TCRdb lists. This rearrangement joins TRBV20-1 to TRBJ2-7; the table gives TRBD1 as D, unverified against the DNA. The CDR3 has 14 residues if both end residues are counted. In germline, CDR1 is DFQATT, CDR2 SNEGSKA (reference sequence). The CDR3 protein is CSASTVTGLYEQSS.

In its sample, this clonotype was seen many times. V and J are TRBV27 and TRBJ1-1; tentative D call: TRBD1 (6 bases). The CDR3 sequence is 13 residues long. The germline gives CDR1 MNHEY, CDR2 SMNVEV (reference sequence). V was pared by 8 bases and J by 8 bases, with 18 bases between. The CDR3 region has the DNA TGTGCCAGCCGCTATGGGGGCGTAAAAGAAGCTTTCTTT. Translating gives CASRYGGVKEAFF.

This clonotype was found many times. The chain joins TRBV7-2 to TRBJ2-4; the match to TRBD1 covers 7 bases. V shed 3 bases, J shed 13 bases, and the junction held 12 bases outside the gene matches. Germline lookup yields CDR1 SGHTA and CDR2 FQGNSA. The CDR3 is 14 amino acids. The DNA for the CDR3 is TGTGCCAGCAGCTTTCAGGGTTCGACAGGGCTACAGTACTTC. This encodes CASSFQGSTGLQYF.

This clonotype was detected ten times or more. V usage is TRBV2 and J usage is TRBJ2-5, with 7 bases that match TRBD1. Per the germline V gene, CDR1 is SNHLY and CDR2 is FYNNEI. CDR3 size: 14 residues. Losses at the gene ends were 1 base for V and 5 bases for J; bases not matched to a gene: 4. CDR3 in amino acids: CASSEDRGFETQYF. CDR3 coding DNA: TGTGCCAGCAGTGAAGACAGGGGTTTTGAGACCCAGTACTTC. Complete variable domain (other parts from reference TRBV2 and TRBJ2-5): EPEVTQTPSHQVTQMGQEVILRCVPISNHLYFYWYRQILGQKVEFLVSFYNNEISEKSEIFDDQFSVERPDGSNFTLKIRSTKLEDSAMYFCASSEDRGFETQYFGPGTRLLVL.

This clonotype was detected ten times or more. The chain joins TRBV5-6 to TRBJ2-7; D call uncertain. Germline CDR1 is SGHDT and CDR2 is YYEEEE. V gave up 4 bases and J gave up 4 bases, with 9 bases separating them. The CDR3 contains 12 residues. CDR3 bases: TGTGCCAGCAGCCTTCCACAGTACGAGCAGTACTTC. Protein sequence: CASSLPQYEQYF.

This clonotype came up many times. At one of its ends the junction is not consistent with the germline gene, which may arise from a read error. Here the CDR3 reads CASSFTANSYERYF. CDR3 nucleotides: TGTGCCAGCAGTTTCACAGCAAACTCCTACGAGCGGTACTTC. V usage is TRBV27 and J usage is TRBJ2-7, with D uncertain. This CDR3 spans 14 amino acids. Germline V gene sequence: CDR1 MNHEY, CDR2 SMNVEV (reference sequence).

This clonotype has a count of ten or more. CDR3 sequence (DNA): TGCGCCAGCAGCCGAGGGGGGGGTTTGGTGAATGAAGCTTTCTTT. Translating it yields CASSRGGGLVNEAFF. This chain links TRBV4-1 with TRBJ1-1, with a possible D match to TRBD1 (6 bases). The CDR3 contains 15 residues. Germline CDR1 reads MGHRA; CDR2 reads YSYEKL. Trimming removed 4 bases from V and 7 bases from J, with 19 bases in between.